What follows is one TCR beta chain and its context. The antigen is unknown. The data were obtained in a study of monozygotic twins with inflammatory bowel disease. The CDR3 loop spans 14 amino acids. From the 5' RACE reads, TCRdb lists one entry per CDR3 protein and no DNA. Its listing shows more than 110,000 distinct CDR3 sequences. Study outcomes and limitations: With inverse Simpson as the measure, TCRbeta diversity was lower in IBD patients than in healthy co-twins.

This clonotype was obtained from a human donor with ulcerative colitis or Crohn's disease, or a healthy co-twin of an affected twin (not recorded which). Sample: blood. The chain recombines TRBV12-3 or TRBV12-4 with TRBJ1-2; TCRdb names TRBD1, which stays unverified in the absence of DNA. Here the CDR3 reads CASRPRTGNYGYTF.